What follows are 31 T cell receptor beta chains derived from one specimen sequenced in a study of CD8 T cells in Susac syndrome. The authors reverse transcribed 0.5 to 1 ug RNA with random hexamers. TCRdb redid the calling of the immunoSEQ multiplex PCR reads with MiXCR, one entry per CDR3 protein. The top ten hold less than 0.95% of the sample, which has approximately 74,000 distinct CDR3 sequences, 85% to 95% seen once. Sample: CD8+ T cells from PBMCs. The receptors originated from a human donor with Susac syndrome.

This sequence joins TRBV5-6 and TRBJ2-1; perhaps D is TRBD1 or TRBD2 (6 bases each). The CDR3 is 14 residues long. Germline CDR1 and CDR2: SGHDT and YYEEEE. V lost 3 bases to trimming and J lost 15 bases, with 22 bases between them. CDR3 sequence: CASSSGAKTSEGFF. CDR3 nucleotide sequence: TGTGCCAGCAGCTCGGGGGCGAAGACATCCGAGGGGTTCTTC.

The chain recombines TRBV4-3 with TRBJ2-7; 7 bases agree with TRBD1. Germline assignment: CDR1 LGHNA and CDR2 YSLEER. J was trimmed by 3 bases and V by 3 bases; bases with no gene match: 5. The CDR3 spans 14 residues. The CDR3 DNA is TGCGCCAGCAGCCAGCAACAGGGGAACTACGAGCAGTACTTC. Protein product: CASSQQQGNYEQYF.

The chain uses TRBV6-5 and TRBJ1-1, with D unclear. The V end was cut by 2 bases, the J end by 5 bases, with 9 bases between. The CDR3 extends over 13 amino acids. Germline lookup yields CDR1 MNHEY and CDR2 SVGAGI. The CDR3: CASSYGSGTEAFF. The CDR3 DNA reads TGTGCCAGCAGTTACGGTAGTGGAACTGAAGCTTTCTTT.

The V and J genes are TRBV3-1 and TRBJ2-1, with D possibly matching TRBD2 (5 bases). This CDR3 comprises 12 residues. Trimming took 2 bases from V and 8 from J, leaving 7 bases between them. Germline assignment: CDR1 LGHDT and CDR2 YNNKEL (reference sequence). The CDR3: CASSQLADEQFF. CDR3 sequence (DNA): TGTGCCAGCAGCCAACTAGCCGATGAGCAGTTCTTC.

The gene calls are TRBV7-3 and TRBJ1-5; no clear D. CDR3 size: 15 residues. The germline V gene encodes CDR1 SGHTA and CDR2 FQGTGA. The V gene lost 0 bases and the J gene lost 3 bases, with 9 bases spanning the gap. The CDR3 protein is CASSLTQDPNQPQHF. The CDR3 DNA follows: TGTGCCAGCAGCTTAACGCAGGACCCCAATCAGCCCCAGCATTTT. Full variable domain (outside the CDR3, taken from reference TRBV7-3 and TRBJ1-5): GAGVSQTPSNKVTEKGKYVELRCDPISGHTALYWYRQSLGQGPEFLIYFQGTGAADDSGLPNDRFFAVRPEGSVSTLKIQRTERGDSAVYLCASSLTQDPNQPQHFGDGTRLSIL.

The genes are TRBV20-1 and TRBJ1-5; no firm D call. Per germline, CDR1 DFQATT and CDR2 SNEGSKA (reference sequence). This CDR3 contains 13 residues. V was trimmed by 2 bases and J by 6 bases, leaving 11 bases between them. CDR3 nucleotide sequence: TGCAGTGCTAGATGGGGAATTGGTCAGCCCCAGCATTTT. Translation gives CSARWGIGQPQHF.

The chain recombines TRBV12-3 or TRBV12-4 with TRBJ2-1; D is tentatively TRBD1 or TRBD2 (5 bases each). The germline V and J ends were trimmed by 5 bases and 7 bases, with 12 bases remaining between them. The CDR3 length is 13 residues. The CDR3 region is CASSHGTGNEQFF. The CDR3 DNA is TGTGCCAGCAGTCACGGGACGGGTAATGAGCAGTTCTTC.

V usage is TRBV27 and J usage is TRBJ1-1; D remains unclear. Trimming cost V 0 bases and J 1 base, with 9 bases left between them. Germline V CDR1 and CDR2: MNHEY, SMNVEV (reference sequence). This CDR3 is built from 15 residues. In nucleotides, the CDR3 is TGTGCCAGCAGTTTATCCGCAGATCCGAACACTGAAGCTTTCTTT. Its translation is CASSLSADPNTEAFF.

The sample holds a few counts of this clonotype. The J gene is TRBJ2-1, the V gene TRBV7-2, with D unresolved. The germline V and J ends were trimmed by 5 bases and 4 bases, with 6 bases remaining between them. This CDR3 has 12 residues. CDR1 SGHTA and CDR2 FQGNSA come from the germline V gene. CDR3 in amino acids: CASSHYYNEQFF. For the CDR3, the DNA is TGTGCCAGCAGCCATTATTACAATGAGCAGTTCTTC.

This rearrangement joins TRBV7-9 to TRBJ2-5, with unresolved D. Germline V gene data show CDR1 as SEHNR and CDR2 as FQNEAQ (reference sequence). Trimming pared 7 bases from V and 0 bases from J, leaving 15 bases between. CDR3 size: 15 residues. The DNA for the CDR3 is TGTGCCAGCACCTACCTTGATCTGGACCAAGAGACCCAGTACTTC. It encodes CASTYLDLDQETQYF.

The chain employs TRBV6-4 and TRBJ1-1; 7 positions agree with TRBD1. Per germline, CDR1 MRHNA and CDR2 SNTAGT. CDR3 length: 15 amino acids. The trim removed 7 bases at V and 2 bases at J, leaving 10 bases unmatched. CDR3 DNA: TGTGCCAGCATTTTCCCGGGACAGACAAACACTGAAGCTTTCTTT. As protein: CASIFPGQTNTEAFF.

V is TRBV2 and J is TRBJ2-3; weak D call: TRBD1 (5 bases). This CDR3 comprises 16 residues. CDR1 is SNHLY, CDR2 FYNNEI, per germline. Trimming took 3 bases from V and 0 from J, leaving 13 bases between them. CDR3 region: CASSDLDISSTDTQYF. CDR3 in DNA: TGTGCCAGCAGTGACTTGGACATCTCGAGCACAGATACGCAGTATTTT.

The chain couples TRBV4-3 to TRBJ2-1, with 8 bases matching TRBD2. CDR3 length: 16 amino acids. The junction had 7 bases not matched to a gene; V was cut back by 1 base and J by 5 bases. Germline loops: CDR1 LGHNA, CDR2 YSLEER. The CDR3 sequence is CASSQGTGGPDNEQFF. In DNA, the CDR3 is TGCGCCAGCAGCCAAGGTACGGGAGGGCCCGACAATGAGCAGTTCTTC.

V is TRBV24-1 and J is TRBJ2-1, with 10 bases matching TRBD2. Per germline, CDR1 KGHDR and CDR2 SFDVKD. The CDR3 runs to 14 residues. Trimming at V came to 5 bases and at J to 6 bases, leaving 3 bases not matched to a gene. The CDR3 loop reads CATSGAGGTNEQFF. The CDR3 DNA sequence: TGTGCCACCAGTGGAGCGGGAGGGACCAATGAGCAGTTCTTC.

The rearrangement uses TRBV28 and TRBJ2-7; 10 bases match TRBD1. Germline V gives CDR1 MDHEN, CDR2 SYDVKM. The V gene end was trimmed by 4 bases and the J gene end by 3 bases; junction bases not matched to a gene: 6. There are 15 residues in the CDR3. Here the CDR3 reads CASSSPGQGFYEQYF. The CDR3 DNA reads TGTGCCAGCAGTTCCCCGGGACAGGGGTTCTACGAGCAGTACTTC.

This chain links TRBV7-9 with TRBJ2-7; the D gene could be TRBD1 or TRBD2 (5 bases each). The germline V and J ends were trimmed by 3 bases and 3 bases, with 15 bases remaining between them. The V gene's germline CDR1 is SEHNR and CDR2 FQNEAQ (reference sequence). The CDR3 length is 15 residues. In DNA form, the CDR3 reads TGTGCCAGCAGCTTGGGTCTGCGAGGGGACTACGAGCAGTACTTC. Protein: CASSLGLRGDYEQYF. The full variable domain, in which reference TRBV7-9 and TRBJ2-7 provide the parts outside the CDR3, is DTGVSQNPRHKITKRGQNVTFRCDPISEHNRLYWYRQTLGQGPEFLTYFQNEAQLEKSRLLSDRFSAERPKGSFSTLEIQRTEQGDSAMYLCASSLGLRGDYEQYFGPGTRLTVT.

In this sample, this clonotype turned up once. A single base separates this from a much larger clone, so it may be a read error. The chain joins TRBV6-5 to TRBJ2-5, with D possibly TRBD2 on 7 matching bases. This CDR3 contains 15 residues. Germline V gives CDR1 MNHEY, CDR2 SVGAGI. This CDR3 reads CASSSSGTYQEAQYF. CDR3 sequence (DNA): TGTGCCAGCAGTTCCAGCGGGACATACCAAGAGGCCCAGTACTTC.

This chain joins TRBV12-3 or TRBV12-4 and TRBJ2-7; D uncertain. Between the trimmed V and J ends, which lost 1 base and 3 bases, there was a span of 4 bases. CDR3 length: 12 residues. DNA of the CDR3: TGTGCCAGCAGTTTAGTTGTCTACGAGCAGTACTTC. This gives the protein CASSLVVYEQYF.

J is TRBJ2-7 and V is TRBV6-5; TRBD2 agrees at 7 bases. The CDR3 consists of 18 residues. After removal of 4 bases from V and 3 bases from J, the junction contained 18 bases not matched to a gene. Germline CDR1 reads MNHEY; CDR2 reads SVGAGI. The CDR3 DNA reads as TGTGCCAGCAGTTCCCTAGGTTATACGGGAGGCCTCAACTACGAGCAGTACTTC. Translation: CASSSLGYTGGLNYEQYF.

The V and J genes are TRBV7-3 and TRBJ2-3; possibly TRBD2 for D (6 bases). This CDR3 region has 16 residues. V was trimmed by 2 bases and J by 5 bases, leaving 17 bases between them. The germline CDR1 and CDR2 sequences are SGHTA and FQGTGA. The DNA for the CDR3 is TGTGCCAGCAGCTTAGCCACGGGAGAATCAAAAGATACGCAGTATTTT. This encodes CASSLATGESKDTQYF.

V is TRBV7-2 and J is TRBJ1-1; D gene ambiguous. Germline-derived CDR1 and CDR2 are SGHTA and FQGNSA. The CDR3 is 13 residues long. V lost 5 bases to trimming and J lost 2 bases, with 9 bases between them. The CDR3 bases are TGTGCCAGCAGCCCCAGATACAACACTGAAGCTTTCTTT. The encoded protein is CASSPRYNTEAFF.

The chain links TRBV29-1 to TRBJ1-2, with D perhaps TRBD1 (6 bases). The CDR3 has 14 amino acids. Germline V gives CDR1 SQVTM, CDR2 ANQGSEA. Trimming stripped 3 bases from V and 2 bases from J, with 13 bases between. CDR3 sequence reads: CSVDEGGRNYGYTF. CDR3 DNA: TGCAGCGTTGATGAAGGGGGTCGAAACTATGGCTACACCTTC.

The CDR3 spells CASEGVNQPQHF. DNA for the CDR3: TGTGCCAGTGAAGGGGTCAATCAGCCCCAGCATTTT. This chain uses TRBV25-1 with TRBJ1-5, with a tentative D call TRBD1 (5 bases). Germline assignment: CDR1 MGHDK and CDR2 SYGVNS. The length of the CDR3 is 12 residues. The V and J ends lost 9 bases and 3 bases respectively, with 9 bases between them.

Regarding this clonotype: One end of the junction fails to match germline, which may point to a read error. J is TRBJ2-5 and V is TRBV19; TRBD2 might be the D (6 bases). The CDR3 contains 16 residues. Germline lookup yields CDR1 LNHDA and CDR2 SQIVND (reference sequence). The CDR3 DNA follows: TGTGCCAGTAGCATAGGAGGAACTAGCTTTACAGAGACCCAGTACTTC. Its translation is CASSIGGTSFTETQYF.

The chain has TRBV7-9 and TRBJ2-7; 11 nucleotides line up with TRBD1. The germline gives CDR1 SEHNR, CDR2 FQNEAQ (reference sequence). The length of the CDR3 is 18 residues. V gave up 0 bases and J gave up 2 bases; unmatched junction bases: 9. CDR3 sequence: CASSLARVGQGGTYEQYF. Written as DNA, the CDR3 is TGTGCCAGCAGCTTAGCGCGGGTGGGACAGGGGGGAACCTACGAGCAGTACTTC.

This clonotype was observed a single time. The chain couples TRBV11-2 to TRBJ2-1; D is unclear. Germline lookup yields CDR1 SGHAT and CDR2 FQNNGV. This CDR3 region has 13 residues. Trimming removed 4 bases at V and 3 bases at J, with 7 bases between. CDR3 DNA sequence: TGTGCCAGCAGCTCCCCGGGCTACAATGAGCAGTTCTTC. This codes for CASSSPGYNEQFF.

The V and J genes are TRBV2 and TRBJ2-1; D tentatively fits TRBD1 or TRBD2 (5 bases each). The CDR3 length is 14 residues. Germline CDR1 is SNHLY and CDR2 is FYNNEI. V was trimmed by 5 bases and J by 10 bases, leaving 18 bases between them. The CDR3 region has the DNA TGTGCCAGCAGTTTTCGGGACGTTCTTAGGGAGCAGTTCTTC. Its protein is CASSFRDVLREQFF.

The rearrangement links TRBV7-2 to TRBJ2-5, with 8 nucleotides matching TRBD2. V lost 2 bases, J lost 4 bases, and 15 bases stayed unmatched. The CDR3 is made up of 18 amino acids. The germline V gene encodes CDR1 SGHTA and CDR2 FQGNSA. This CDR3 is CASSLKRERRLRPETQYF. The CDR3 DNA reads TGTGCCAGCAGCTTAAAGCGGGAGCGGCGACTGCGTCCAGAGACCCAGTACTTC. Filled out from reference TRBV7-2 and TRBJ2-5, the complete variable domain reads GAGVSQSPSNKVTEKGKDVELRCDPISGHTALYWYRQSLGQGLEFLIYFQGNSAPDKSGLPSDRFSAERTGGSVSTLTIQRTQQEDSAVYLCASSLKRERRLRPETQYFGPGTRLLVL.

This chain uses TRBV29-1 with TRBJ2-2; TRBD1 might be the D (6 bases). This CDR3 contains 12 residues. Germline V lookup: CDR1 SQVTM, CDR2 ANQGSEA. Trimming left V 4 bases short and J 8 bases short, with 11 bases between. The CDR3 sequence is CSVVQDSGELFF. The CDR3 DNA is TGCAGCGTTGTACAGGACAGTGGGGAGCTGTTTTTT.

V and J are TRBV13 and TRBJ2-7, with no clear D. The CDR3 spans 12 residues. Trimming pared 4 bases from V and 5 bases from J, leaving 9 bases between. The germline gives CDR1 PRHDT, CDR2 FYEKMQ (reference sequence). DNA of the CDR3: TGTGCCAGCAGCTCCCCAGGACACGAGCAGTACTTC. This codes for CASSSPGHEQYF.

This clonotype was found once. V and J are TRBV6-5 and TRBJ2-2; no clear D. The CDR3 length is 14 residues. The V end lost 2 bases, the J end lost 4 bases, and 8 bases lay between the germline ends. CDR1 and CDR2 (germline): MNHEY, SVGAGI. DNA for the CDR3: TGTGCCAGCAGTTACGACTCCGGCACCGGGGAGCTGTTTTTT. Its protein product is CASSYDSGTGELFF.